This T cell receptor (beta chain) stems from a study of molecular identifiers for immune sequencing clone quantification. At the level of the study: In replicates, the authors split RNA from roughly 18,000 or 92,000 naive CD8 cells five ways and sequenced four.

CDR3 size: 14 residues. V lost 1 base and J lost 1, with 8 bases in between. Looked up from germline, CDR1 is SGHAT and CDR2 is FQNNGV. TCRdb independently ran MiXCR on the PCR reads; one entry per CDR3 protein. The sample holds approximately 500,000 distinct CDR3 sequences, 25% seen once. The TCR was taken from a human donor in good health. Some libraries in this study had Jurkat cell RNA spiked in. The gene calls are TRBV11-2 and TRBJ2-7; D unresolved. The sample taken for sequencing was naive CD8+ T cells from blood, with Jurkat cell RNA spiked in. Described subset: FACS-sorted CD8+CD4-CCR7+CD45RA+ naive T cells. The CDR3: CASSLGIESYEQYF. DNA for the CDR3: TGTGCCAGCAGCTTAGGGATAGAATCCTACGAGCAGTACTTC.